The 10 T cell receptor beta chains presented below share a single source sample, sequenced in a study of blood T cell repertoires in COVID-19. This table comes from immunoSEQ multiplex PCR, and its TCRdb copy is limited to in-frame clones, with some not included. This sample has 11,000 or so clones, with about two thirds found just once. Sequenced input: peripheral blood. The receptor source for this set is a man in his fifties or sixties with COVID-19, enrolled during active disease.

This rearrangement joins TRBV28 to TRBJ1-1, with TRBD1 as a possible D gene (5 bases). Trimming left V 4 bases short and J 0 bases short, with 15 bases between. Germline values: CDR1 MDHEN, CDR2 SYDVKM. The CDR3 sequence is 16 residues long. CDR3 sequence: CASSSQMGGMNTEAFF. The CDR3 DNA is TGTGCCAGCAGTTCTCAAATGGGGGGGATGAACACTGAAGCTTTCTTT.

The rearrangement joins TRBV7-9 to TRBJ2-4; 10 bases agree with TRBD1. This CDR3 region has 13 residues. The J segment lost 7 bases and the V segment lost 6 bases, leaving 3 bases of the junction unmatched. The V gene's germline CDR1 is SEHNR and CDR2 FQNEAQ (reference sequence). This CDR3 reads CASRGQGRNIQYF. Written as DNA, the CDR3 is TGTGCCAGCAGGGGACAGGGGAGGAACATTCAGTACTTC.

The rearrangement uses TRBV4-1 and TRBJ1-2; TRBD1 might be the D (5 bases). The germline CDR1 and CDR2 sequences are MGHRA and YSYEKL. Trimming shortened V by 0 bases and J by 4 bases, and 12 bases separated the two germline ends. CDR3 length: 15 amino acids. The CDR3 bases are TGCGCCAGCAGCCAAGATTCGGGGGTCGGCTATGGCTACACCTTC. This sequence encodes CASSQDSGVGYGYTF.

This chain uses TRBV18 with TRBJ2-3, with D possibly being TRBD1 (5 bases). CDR3 length: 16 amino acids. The V and J ends lost 0 bases and 2 bases respectively, with 12 bases between them. Germline V gene sequence: CDR1 KGHSH, CDR2 LQKENI. The DNA of the CDR3 is TGTGCCAGCTCACCACCCCCAAGGGGTAACACAGATACGCAGTATTTT. This codes for CASSPPPRGNTDTQYF.

This chain links TRBV15 with TRBJ1-2, with 7 bases lining up with TRBD1. CDR1 and CDR2 (germline): LNHNV, YYDKDF (reference sequence). The CDR3 length is 16 residues. The ends lost 0 bases at V and 6 bases at J; junction bases unmatched: 10. The CDR3 loop reads CATSRDWDSRGDGYTF. In DNA, the CDR3 is TGTGCCACCAGCAGAGATTGGGACAGCCGAGGGGATGGCTACACCTTC.

The V gene is TRBV19, the J gene TRBJ1-4; D possibly corresponds to TRBD1 (6 bases). V was pared by 6 bases and J by 9 bases, with 17 bases between. This CDR3 has 14 residues. CDR1 is LNHDA, CDR2 SQIVND, per germline (reference sequence). The CDR3 sequence: CASSTGTWLQKLFF. The CDR3 DNA reads TGTGCCAGTAGCACCGGGACATGGTTGCAAAAACTGTTTTTT. The complete variable domain, with remaining parts taken from reference TRBV19 and TRBJ1-4, reads DGGITQSPKYLFRKEGQNVTLSCEQNLNHDAMYWYRQDPGQGLRLIYYSQIVNDFQKGDIAEGYSVSREKKESFPLTVTSAQKNPTAFYLCASSTGTWLQKLFFGSGTQLSVL.

This chain connects TRBV4-2 to TRBJ2-1; 13 bases line up with TRBD2. The V gene's germline CDR1 is LGHNA and CDR2 YNFKEQ. The CDR3 loop spans 15 amino acids. V lost 5 bases to trimming and J lost 8 bases; unmatched junction nucleotides: 6. The CDR3 DNA is TGTGCCAGCAGCGTCGGGACTAGCGGGAAACATGAGCAGTTCTTC. This encodes CASSVGTSGKHEQFF.

The sample holds a few counts of this clone. This chain uses TRBV28 with TRBJ1-1; D possibly corresponds to TRBD1 (6 bases). CDR1 MDHEN and CDR2 SYDVKM come from the germline V gene. Deletions cut 7 bases from V and 6 bases from J, with 18 bases between. The CDR3 consists of 14 residues. CDR3 amino acids: CASIYSGAGPEAFF. Written as DNA, the CDR3 is TGTGCCAGCATCTATTCAGGGGCCGGCCCTGAAGCTTTCTTT.

The genes are TRBV6-6 and TRBJ2-2; 11 nucleotides align to TRBD1. The V segment lost 2 bases and the J segment 4 bases; nucleotides outside the gene matches: 0. Per germline, CDR1 MNHNY and CDR2 SVGAGI (reference sequence). This CDR3 has 15 residues. The CDR3 loop is CASSYGTGGTGELFF. The CDR3 coding sequence is TGTGCCAGCAGTTACGGGACAGGGGGCACCGGGGAGCTGTTTTTT.

V usage is TRBV4-3 and J usage is TRBJ2-6; 12 bases match TRBD1. J lost 4 bases, V lost 3 bases, and 4 bases had no gene match. Germline V gene sequence: CDR1 LGHNA, CDR2 YSLEER. This CDR3 comprises 17 residues. The CDR3 nucleotides read TGCGCCAGCAGCCAGGGACAGGGGGCTAGGGGGGCCAACGTCCTGACTTTC. Protein sequence: CASSQGQGARGANVLTF.